These T cell receptor beta chains were read from a single sample in a study of blood T cells in healthy people across ages. TCRdb reprocessed the 5' RACE reads with MiXCR, giving one entry per CDR3 protein. The sample consists of 850,000 to 1,100,000 distinct CDR3 sequences, more than 30% of them appearing once. The source material was blood. The source is a young man in good health. CDR3s include the opening cysteine and the closing phenylalanine or tryptophan. The D gene is left open where the match is weak. Size values are once, few and many counts, or a class for expanded clones, and some rows have none.

v_call,cdr3_length,clone_size,d_call,j_call,cdr3_nt,cdr3_aa
TRBV4-1,17,few,-,TRBJ2-1,TGCGCCAGCAGCCAAGGAGGAGGCCCGAGCTCCTACAATGAGCAGTTCTTC,CASSQGGGPSSYNEQFF
TRBV29-1,14,-,-,TRBJ2-5,TGCAGCGTTGATTCCGGGACGGTGGGAGAGACCCAGTACTTC,CSVDSGTVGETQYF
TRBV24-1,15,few,TRBD2,TRBJ2-4,TGTGCCACCAGTGAAACGGGACTAGATGGAAACATTCAGTACTTC,CATSETGLDGNIQYF
TRBV6-6,16,-,-,TRBJ2-5,TGTGCCAGCAGTTACTCGGGCGGGGGCACCCAAGAGACCCAGTACTTC,CASSYSGGGTQETQYF
TRBV27,15,-,-,TRBJ1-5,TGTGCCAGCAGTCGTTCGTCGTTTGGCAATCAGCCCCAGCATTTT,CASSRSSFGNQPQHF
TRBV4-2,18,-,-,TRBJ2-2,TGTGCCAGCAACCAAGAATCAGGGTTGGTGTCGAACACCGGGGAGCTGTTTTTT,CASNQESGLVSNTGELFF
TRBV5-4,18,-,TRBD2,TRBJ2-1,TGTGCCAGCAGCTTGGGGGTTTTAGCGGGGGGTGCCTACAATGAGCAGTTCTTC,CASSLGVLAGGAYNEQFF
TRBV6-5,13,-,-,TRBJ1-1,TGTGCCATTGGAAACAGAATAAACACTGAAGCTTTCTTT,CAIGNRINTEAFF
TRBV6-5,15,few,-,TRBJ1-5,TGTGCCAGCAGCCTCGACGGAAGGATGGATCAGCCCCAGCATTTT,CASSLDGRMDQPQHF
TRBV29-1,12,-,-,TRBJ1-4,TGCAGCGGCGGGACAACTAATGAAAAACTGTTTTTT,CSGGTTNEKLFF
TRBV20-1,14,-,-,TRBJ2-5,TGCAGTGCTAGAGATCCACCCCGACTCGATGAGCAGTACTTC,CSARDPPRLDEQYF
TRBV4-3,16,few,-,TRBJ2-1,TGCGCCAGCAGCCAAGGACCGAGGAGCTCCTACAATGAGCAGTTCTTC,CASSQGPRSSYNEQFF
TRBV12-3/TRBV12-4,19,few,TRBD2,TRBJ2-1,TGTGCCAGCAGTTCGGGATTCGGGACTAGACGACCCTCCAACAATGAGCAGTTCTTC,CASSSGFGTRRPSNNEQFF
TRBV20-1,15,-,TRBD1,TRBJ1-2,TGCAGTGCTGCCCCTCGACAGGGGAAGAACTATGGCTACACCTTC,CSAAPRQGKNYGYTF
TRBV10-3,14,few,-,TRBJ1-2,TGTGCCATCAAAGACAGCCCGGAACCCTATGGCTACACCTTC,CAIKDSPEPYGYTF
TRBV28,14,-,TRBD2,TRBJ2-3,TGTGCCAGCCGGACTAGCCTTCACACAGATACGCAGTATTTT,CASRTSLHTDTQYF
TRBV9,15,-,TRBD1,TRBJ1-1,TGTGCCAGCAGCGCCCAGACAGGGTTGGTCACTGAAGCTTTCTTT,CASSAQTGLVTEAFF
TRBV5-1,12,few,-,TRBJ1-2,TGCGCCAGCAGCCCAGGGTCTTCGGGCTACACCTTC,CASSPGSSGYTF
TRBV20-1,16,once,TRBD2,TRBJ2-5,TGCAGTGCTAGGGGGACTAGCGGGGGACTTTTAGAGACCCAGTACTTC,CSARGTSGGLLETQYF
TRBV7-9,16,few,-,TRBJ2-1,TGTGCCAGCAGCTTAGAGCGACAGAGTGGTTACAATGAGCAGTTCTTC,CASSLERQSGYNEQFF
TRBV7-8,15,-,-,TRBJ1-5,TGTACCAGCAGCTTAGCGCCAAATAGCAATCAGCCCCAGCATTTT,CTSSLAPNSNQPQHF
TRBV9,15,few,TRBD1,TRBJ2-3,TGTGCCAGCAGCCCAGGGGGCAGGGGTCCAGATACGCAGTATTTT,CASSPGGRGPDTQYF
TRBV7-9,15,many,-,TRBJ1-2,TGTGCCAGCAGCTTGATTAGAGGGAACAACTATGGCTACACCTTC,CASSLIRGNNYGYTF
TRBV18,15,few,TRBD1,TRBJ2-7,TGTGCCAGCTCACCTACAGGGGTAGAATCCCGCGAGCAGTACTTC,CASSPTGVESREQYF
TRBV27,15,-,-,TRBJ2-7,TGTGCCAGCAGTTTATACGGGGACCGCTCCTACGAGCAGTACTTC,CASSLYGDRSYEQYF
TRBV7-3,16,-,TRBD1,TRBJ1-2,TGTGCCAGCAGCTCAATGACAGGGCCTCACCACTATGGCTACACCTTC,CASSSMTGPHHYGYTF
TRBV12-3/TRBV12-4,16,-,TRBD1,TRBJ2-1,TGTGCCAGCAGTGTGGGGGGACAGGGGGGATACAATGAGCAGTTCTTC,CASSVGGQGGYNEQFF
TRBV29-1,13,-,-,TRBJ2-5,TGCAGCGTTGCACAGAACTCGCAAGAGACCCAGTACTTC,CSVAQNSQETQYF
TRBV4-3,20,many,TRBD2,TRBJ2-1,TGCGCCAGCAGCCAACGGACTAGCGGGGGGGTCCTAGGCTCCTACAATGAGCAGTTCTTC,CASSQRTSGGVLGSYNEQFF
TRBV7-2,15,few,-,TRBJ1-1,TGTGCCAGCAGCTTAGCTCCAGGGTCGAACACTGAAGCTTTCTTT,CASSLAPGSNTEAFF
TRBV12-3/TRBV12-4,14,-,TRBD2,TRBJ2-7,TGTGCCAGCAGCCCGCTTCGGGGGGAGGATGAGCAGTACTTC,CASSPLRGEDEQYF
TRBV4-1,15,once,-,TRBJ1-1,TGCGCCAGCAGCCAACACGGGACTCCGAACACTGAAGCTTTCTTT,CASSQHGTPNTEAFF
TRBV19,13,-,-,TRBJ2-3,TGTGCCAGTAGTAGACTAGAGGGGGATACGCAGTATTTT,CASSRLEGDTQYF
TRBV6-4,13,-,TRBD1,TRBJ1-5,TGTGCCAGCATGGACAGGGGGTTGCAGCCCCAGCATTTT,CASMDRGLQPQHF
TRBV9,14,once,TRBD1,TRBJ2-3,TGTGCCAGCAGCATCTGGACAGGTCCAGATACGCAGTATTTT,CASSIWTGPDTQYF
TRBV7-2,18,few,TRBD2,TRBJ2-3,TGTGCCAGCAGCTTATTCTTTATCGGTAGCGGGGGGACAGATACGCAGTATTTT,CASSLFFIGSGGTDTQYF
TRBV4-1,12,few,-,TRBJ2-3,TGCGCCAGCAGTATCATAGGGGACCGCCAGTATTTT,CASSIIGDRQYF
TRBV9,16,few,TRBD1,TRBJ2-3,TGTGCCAGCAGCGTAGGAAGGGGGCACAGCACAGATACGCAGTATTTT,CASSVGRGHSTDTQYF
TRBV9,15,few,-,TRBJ1-6,TGTGCCAGCAGCCTTTCGGACGGCATTAATTCACCCCTCCACTTT,CASSLSDGINSPLHF
TRBV7-2,14,few,TRBD1,TRBJ2-1,TGTGCCAGCAGCTTGAGGGGGCCTAACAATGAGCAGTTCTTC,CASSLRGPNNEQFF
TRBV9,15,few,-,TRBJ1-2,TGTGCCAGCAGCGTAGGAGCAACAGGACCGTATGGCTACACCTTC,CASSVGATGPYGYTF
TRBV3-1,15,-,-,TRBJ2-2,TGTGCCAGCAGCCAAGAAGGGGCATGGCGGAGGGAGCTGTTTTTT,CASSQEGAWRRELFF
TRBV20-1,13,once,-,TRBJ1-1,TGCAGTGCCGATACCCGGCGCGGCAGTGAAGCTTTCTTT,CSADTRRGSEAFF
TRBV21-1,12,-,-,TRBJ2-7,TGTGCCAGCAGCAAACCTACCTACGAGCAGTACTTC,CASSKPTYEQYF